The text below deals with one TCR beta chain. This clone was recorded only once. Its antigen remains unidentified. Nothing much larger sits one base from this clone, and base qualities are not available. Libraries were prepared through the immunoSEQ multiplex PCR assay. A mixture of 60 forward primers for TCR Vbeta segments and 13 reverse primers for TCR Jbeta segments was used in the multiplex PCR. The CDR3 region of rearranged TCR beta genes was amplified from genomic DNA by a multiplex PCR assay. The Illumina HiSeq System was used to sequence the amplified TCR beta libraries as 87-base-pair reads. In the original analysis: A later analysis tallied roughly 80 million unique TCR beta chains across the 550 to 850 repertoires, and some 10 million of those chains were shared by two or more donors. To remove PCR and sequencing errors, raw reads were error-corrected and collapsed into unique sequences using a nearest-neighbor algorithm that merged closely related sequences. To assign V, D and J gene segments, CDR3 sequences were aligned to IMGT reference sequences. For a sequence to be retained, a match of at least six nucleotides to both a V gene segment and a J gene segment was required. Rearrangements were classified as productive when the CDR3 lacked stop codons and remained in frame with V and J, and all other rearrangements were classified as non-productive. CDR3 was defined by IMGT convention, running from the second conserved V-encoded cysteine to the conserved J-encoded phenylalanine. In an earlier analysis of around 640 of the donors, sequences lacking an unambiguous match to a single V gene segment were excluded. An earlier analysis of a few hundred of the donors classified V segments as functional when productive rearrangements were above 56.7% and as segregating when the standard deviation between donors was above 5%. A statistical classification framework was developed to diagnose cytomegalovirus status using the catalog of TCR beta chain sequences. A later analysis assigned V and J genes by comparing TCR nucleotide sequences with IMGT/GENE-DB human TR gene sequences. Using the TCRdist pipeline, a later analysis assigned CDR3 sequences along with most-parsimonious VDJ recombination scenarios. In a later analysis, each TCR beta chain was defined by its CDR3 amino acid sequence together with its V-gene family, and reads lacking a unique V-gene family were excluded. As a way to deal with suspected cross-contamination and a sequencing artifact, a later analysis dropped 640 or so nucleotide sequences that were highly shared and had low generation probability. In a later analysis, a clonal expansion index for each public chain was calculated from normalized within-repertoire ranks of inferred template counts. A later analysis computed generation probabilities with a VDJ recombination model fitted to out-of-frame rearrangements, and checked the results against IGoR. Hypergeometric tests were used in a later analysis to score TCR-TCR, TCR-HLA and TCR-CMV co-occurrence, with a repertoire-size bias correction applied to the TCR pairs. A later analysis estimated false discovery rates by permuting HLA or CMV assignments 20 times. In a later analysis, co-occurring TCRs were grouped with DBSCAN, and TCRdist sequence similarity was added when clustering was performed within HLA-allele-positive subsets. Co-occurrence clustering excluded repertoires with fewer than 30,000 or more than 120,000 public chains, plus five with anomalous nucleotide sharing. Here the immuneACCESS table is served through TCRdb, limited to in-frame sequences with V and J called. Missing clones are a known gap in these copies; in checked studies unresolved V genes cover under half, and the rest lacks a known reason. From that table come the V and J calls and clone size; the DNA was used to work out D and trimming. The table for this sample lists 100,000 to 150,000 clones; about 74% of them were counted only once. Of the sample, 6% to 8% falls within the top ten clones.

V is shortened by 0 bases, J by 0 bases, and the region joining them spans 14 bases. CDR3 length: 17 amino acids, cysteine to phenylalanine. Just the 51-base CDR3 DNA is kept, in frame starting at base 1. CDR1 is given as LNHNV and CDR2 as YYDKDF, both from the germline V gene (reference sequence). The cohort comprised some 730 healthy bone marrow donors. At the time of sampling, all cohort members were nominally healthy, though unrecorded immune exposures were likely present. The donor was CMV seronegative and was included in the group of under 450 seronegative cohort members. A peripheral blood sample was provided by each donor, and peripheral blood mononuclear cells were used for TCR beta sequencing. The Qiagen DNeasy Blood Extraction Kit was used to extract genomic DNA from the blood cell samples. This record belongs to a study of cytomegalovirus exposure and HLA in healthy donors (dated by TCRdb to about 2017). With respect to the entire study: In an earlier analysis of 550 to 750 of the donors, less than 350 Gb of sequence data and 117 million unique TCR beta sequences from about 179 million T cells were reported. Approximately 310 gigabases of sequencing data and approximately 91 million unique TCR sequences made up an early release that covered roughly 670 HLA-typed donors. Among the 398 genotyped donors, about 83% belonged to the genetic ancestry cluster associated with self-reported Caucasian donors. The study aimed to test whether cataloging public T cell receptors could reveal signatures of past pathogen exposure. The study used immunosequencing to profile the T cell repertoires of approximately 630 subjects and linked those repertoires to cytomegalovirus serostatus. In addition to the first cohort of 666 subjects, a separate validation cohort of under 150 different subjects was used. High-throughput TCR immunosequencing, statistical association of individual TCRs with disease status, and machine learning were combined to predict cytomegalovirus infection status. A later analysis re-analyzed previously published TCR beta repertoires from roughly 600 donors and added high-resolution HLA genotyping to study TCR occurrence patterns. The later analysis used no new phenotypic data to find candidate immune exposures, relying instead on TCR beta sequences and their occurrence across donors. To decide whether each TCR beta V gene segment behaved as functional or pseudogenic, an earlier analysis of 587 of the donors relied on high-throughput TCR beta sequencing. Alongside the repertoire data, information on donor age, sex, ethnicity and CMV serostatus was compiled. Genome-wide SNP genotypes for about 55% of the 666 donors were used in a later genetic analysis, which treated that subset as a discovery cohort. Every repertoire in the discovery cohort had been generated on one and the same sequencing platform. HLA typing covered class I and class II loci at four-digit resolution. Typing coverage varied by locus: roughly 620-630 donors for A, B, C, DRB1 and DQB1; roughly 520 for DQA1; around 610 for DPA1; roughly 470 for DPB1. A few DR-DQ haplotypes were handled as single units for association and clustering because linkage in the cohort was strong. Among about 410 genotyped donors of the cohort, an average of about 220,000 unique TCR beta nucleotide sequences was sequenced per donor, of which approximately 18% were non-productive.

Points the paper makes about the study in general: It was suggested by the authors that the approach could potentially be generalized to other disease states and immunological phenotypes. Because HLA typing was missing for some donors at each locus, association tests included only the typed subset. At a false discovery rate of 0.05, a later analysis linked 16,000 or so TCR beta sequences to specific HLA alleles. According to a later analysis, TCR association rates differed among HLA loci, with DRB1 alleles showing the most associated TCRs and HLA-C alleles showing the fewest. V-gene and J-gene trimming of TCR beta chains was associated with a missense DCLRE1C variant in a later genetic analysis, and the association was replicated in an independent cohort. In a later analysis, most CMV-associated TCR beta chains were found to appear HLA-restricted, with HLA associations seemingly driven largely by CMV exposure. Because counts were too low, about 18 rarely observed V segments, including chromosome 9 orphons, were left out of the earlier analysis of several hundred of the donors. A further reported finding was that TCR beta sequences accurately predicted the HLA-A and HLA-B alleles for most subjects in the first cohort. Most TCR sequences were seen in very few donors, while some public TCRs were found in many individuals. A few of the identified cytomegalovirus-associated TCR beta chains were confirmed in vitro to be specific for cytomegalovirus antigens. Broadly in line with IMGT annotations, most TCR beta V segments showed up in productive rearrangements about 87% or about 30% of the time in an earlier analysis of under 700 of the donors. The sequencing pipeline was judged likely to have produced a cluster of highly shared sequence variants as a technical artifact. According to a later analysis, parvovirus B19, influenza, CMV and Epstein-Barr virus appeared linked to several top co-occurrence clusters. For the cohort, immune exposure information was limited to CMV serostatus. This cohort had only TCR beta chains sequenced, and the lack of alpha or paired-chain data limited which features could be detected. Sequencing depth was assumed to be roughly uniform across donors in the presence/absence analyses, though that assumption may not hold. In a later analysis, HLA-associated TCR beta chains showed more clonal expansion and lower generation probabilities than non-associated chains that were equally common. In the study, some 160 TCR beta chains were listed as associated with cytomegalovirus. Linkage disequilibrium might explain the correlated functional status among segregating V segments, but an unknown experimental factor could not be excluded. The classifier was reported to diagnose cytomegalovirus status with high specificity and sensitivity in both the original cohort and the validation cohort. Because the 87-base-pair reads could not distinguish some IMGT-functional V segments, including TRBV6-2 and TRBV6-3, those segments were excluded. Strong co-occurrence of HLA alleles, especially DR and DQ, made assigning TCR associations to individual alleles difficult. A later genetic analysis reported fewer N-insertions in productive TCRs among donors in an Asian-associated ancestry cluster than the approximately 700-donor mean.

The source is a male donor in good health and CMV-seronegative. Recombination linked TRBV15 to TRBJ1-1, with no D gene named confidently. Sequencing was done on a sample of PBMCs. The sequence in DNA is TGTGCCACCAGCAGAGAGGAGGGTATAGCGTTGAACACTGAAGCTTTCTTT. Protein translation: CATSREEGIALNTEAFF.